Presented here are 23 T cell receptor beta chains from one specimen sequenced in a study of blood T cell repertoires in COVID-19. The assay was immunoSEQ multiplex PCR, and TCRdb's table has in-frame clones only and misses some. The repertoire holds hundreds of thousands of clones, with about 89% as singletons. Sequences were obtained from peripheral blood. Every receptor here comes from a woman younger than 45 with acute or convalescent COVID-19.

The chain employs TRBV7-3 and TRBJ1-1; no reliable D call. V lost 2 bases and J 1 base, leaving 8 bases between the germline ends. The length of the CDR3 is 14 residues. The germline CDR1 and CDR2 sequences are SGHTA and FQGTGA. As DNA, the CDR3 is TGTGCCAGCAGCTTACAGGCAGGGAACACTGAAGCTTTCTTT. This translates into CASSLQAGNTEAFF.

V usage is TRBV2 and J usage is TRBJ2-3; 8 nucleotides agree with TRBD1. This CDR3 has 15 residues. Germline values: CDR1 SNHLY, CDR2 FYNNEI. The V segment lost 6 bases and the J segment 2 bases; nucleotides outside the gene matches: 7. This CDR3 reads CASRFDRGDTDTQYF. The CDR3 DNA reads TGTGCCAGCAGGTTCGACAGGGGAGACACAGATACGCAGTATTTT.

This clone occurred once. The CDR3 reads CASKRGRNTEAFF. In DNA, the CDR3 is TGTGCCAGCAAGCGGGGGCGGAACACTGAAGCTTTCTTT. The chain combines TRBV5-6 with TRBJ1-1; perhaps TRBD1 as D (6 bases). Germline values: CDR1 SGHDT, CDR2 YYEEEE. The CDR3 totals 13 residues. V was trimmed by 6 bases and J by 1 base, leaving 10 bases between them.

This chain uses TRBV5-6 with TRBJ2-7, with 7 bases identical to TRBD2. Germline V gene data show CDR1 as SGHDT and CDR2 as YYEEEE. The CDR3 totals 17 residues. The ends lost 1 base at V and 5 bases at J; junction bases unmatched: 15. CDR3 coding DNA: TGTGCCAGCAGCTTGAGGCGATTGGAGCGGGAAAAGAACGAGCAGTACTTC. Translation: CASSLRRLEREKNEQYF.

This clone was seen a single time. The genes are TRBV5-1 and TRBJ2-5; D perhaps matches TRBD2 (7 bases). CDR3 length: 16 residues. Germline CDR1 SGHRS, CDR2 YFSETQ. V shed 2 bases and J shed 3 bases, with 17 bases lying between them. CDR3 sequence reads: CASSFNVGGGEETQYF. CDR3 coding DNA: TGCGCCAGCAGCTTCAACGTAGGCGGGGGCGAAGAGACCCAGTACTTC.

This chain uses TRBV5-4 with TRBJ1-2; weak D call: TRBD1 (6 bases). Per germline, CDR1 SGHNT and CDR2 YYREEE (reference sequence). Trimming removed 0 bases at V and 8 bases at J, with 11 bases between. The CDR3 has 13 residues. Here the CDR3 reads CASSLAGVRGYTF. The CDR3 nucleotides are TGTGCCAGCAGCTTGGCAGGGGTAAGAGGCTACACCTTC.

This chain connects TRBV27 to TRBJ1-5; D gene uncertain. Looked up from germline, CDR1 is MNHEY and CDR2 is SMNVEV (reference sequence). The CDR3 is 13 residues long. The ends were cut back, 2 bases at V and 7 bases at J, with 9 bases in the middle. The CDR3 DNA is TGTGCCAGCAGTTTAGGGCCTTTGCAGCCCCAGCATTTT. Amino acids: CASSLGPLQPQHF.

J is TRBJ2-7 and V is TRBV28; no reliable D call. V lost 1 base to trimming and J lost 5 bases, with 3 bases between them. CDR3 length equals 11 residues. Germline lookup yields CDR1 MDHEN and CDR2 SYDVKM. CDR3 residues: CASSLSNEQYF. The CDR3 bases are TGTGCCAGCAGTTTATCAAACGAGCAGTACTTC.

The chain carries TRBV11-2 and TRBJ2-7; a possible D gene is TRBD2 (5 bases). CDR1 and CDR2 from the germline V gene are SGHAT and FQNNGV. V shed 7 bases and J shed 3 bases, with 13 bases lying between them. The CDR3 spans 13 residues. The CDR3 DNA reads as TGTGCCAGCAACAAGGACTGGATCTACGAGCAGTACTTC. It encodes CASNKDWIYEQYF.

The chain recombines TRBV25-1 with TRBJ1-2; D is perhaps TRBD1 (6 bases). V was pared by 2 bases and J by 4 bases, with 11 bases between. This CDR3 contains 14 residues. The germline V gene encodes CDR1 MGHDK and CDR2 SYGVNS. The CDR3 DNA reads as TGTGCCAGCAGTGAAAGCGGGACACTCTATGGCTACACCTTC. Translating gives CASSESGTLYGYTF.

The J gene is TRBJ2-1, the V gene TRBV28; D perhaps matches TRBD2 (7 bases). The germline gives CDR1 MDHEN, CDR2 SYDVKM. Trimming left V 4 bases short and J 9 bases short, with 22 bases between. There are 16 residues in the CDR3. The CDR3, as DNA: TGTGCCAGCAGTTACCATGCGGGGGCCCTTAGGCGTGAGCAGTTCTTC. Its protein product is CASSYHAGALRREQFF.

The chain's CDR3 is CASSLEATDRGRTEAFF. The CDR3 nucleotides are TGCGCCAGCAGCTTGGAGGCAACAGACAGGGGCCGCACTGAAGCTTTCTTT. V usage is TRBV5-1 and J usage is TRBJ1-1, with 8 bases that match TRBD1. CDR3 length equals 17 residues. CDR1 and CDR2 from the germline V gene are SGHRS and YFSETQ. Losses at the gene ends were 0 bases for V and 4 bases for J; bases not matched to a gene: 11.

The rearrangement links TRBV4-1 to TRBJ1-6, with 10 bases aligning to TRBD1. This CDR3 comprises 20 residues. Looked up from germline, CDR1 is MGHRA and CDR2 is YSYEKL. With 4 bases clipped from V and 7 bases from J, the junction kept 19 bases outside the gene matches. The CDR3 nucleotides read TGCGCCAGCAGCCTCCCCATGGCTGGGAGACAGGGGGCAGGGAATTCACCCCTCCACTTT. Protein: CASSLPMAGRQGAGNSPLHF.

The rearrangement joins TRBV6-1 to TRBJ2-7, with 7 positions matching TRBD1. V was pared by 3 bases and J by 2 bases, with 1 base of the junction left unmatched. Per the germline V gene, CDR1 is MNHNS and CDR2 is SASEGT. This CDR3 has 13 amino acids. In DNA, the CDR3 is TGTGCCAGCAGTGATCAGGGGGCCTACGAGCAGTACTTC. Its protein product is CASSDQGAYEQYF.

The chain carries TRBV2 and TRBJ2-1, with a weak D call TRBD2 (5 bases). Trimming stripped 4 bases from V and 4 bases from J, with 14 bases between. The CDR3 length is 15 residues. Germline assignment: CDR1 SNHLY and CDR2 FYNNEI. The CDR3 region is CASSVTSGPYNEQFF. CDR3 DNA sequence: TGTGCCAGCAGTGTAACCAGCGGACCTTACAATGAGCAGTTCTTC.

The gene calls are TRBV5-6 and TRBJ2-5; 8 positions agree with TRBD2. J lost 5 bases, V lost 2 bases, and 14 bases had no gene match. CDR1 and CDR2 from the germline V gene are SGHDT and YYEEEE. This CDR3 contains 17 residues. CDR3 bases: TGTGCCAGCAGCTTTGTGACGGGGGGGCCGGTTTTGGAGACCCAGTACTTC. It translates to CASSFVTGGPVLETQYF. The whole variable domain, filled in from reference TRBV5-6 and TRBJ2-5, reads DAGVTQSPTHLIKTRGQQVTLRCSPKSGHDTVSWYQQALGQGPQFIFQYYEEEERQRGNFPDRFSGHQFPNYSSELNVNALLLGDSALYLCASSFVTGGPVLETQYFGPGTRLLVL.

This clone appeared once. The CDR3 reads CASWTGGGYGYTF. The CDR3 DNA reads as TGTGCCAGTTGGACAGGGGGCGGATATGGCTACACCTTC. This chain connects TRBV2 to TRBJ1-2; 11 bases fit TRBD1. Per the germline V gene, CDR1 is SNHLY and CDR2 is FYNNEI. The CDR3 is 13 residues long. With 9 bases clipped from V and 5 bases from J, the junction kept 5 bases outside the gene matches.

The chain has TRBV27 and TRBJ2-7; 13 nucleotides match TRBD2. This CDR3 is 16 amino acids long. The V segment lost 5 bases and the J segment 5 bases; nucleotides outside the gene matches: 9. The germline CDR1 and CDR2 sequences are MNHEY and SMNVEV (reference sequence). Here the CDR3 reads CASSLTTSGGRNEQYF. The CDR3 nucleotides are TGTGCCAGCAGTCTAACGACTAGCGGGGGGCGGAACGAGCAGTACTTC.

The chain carries TRBV19 and TRBJ2-1, with D perhaps TRBD1 (5 bases). The CDR3 covers 12 residues. Looked up from germline, CDR1 is LNHDA and CDR2 is SQIVND (reference sequence). V gave up 4 bases and J gave up 7 bases, with 8 bases separating them. The DNA for the CDR3 is TGTGCCAGTAGTACTCAGGGTAATGAGCAGTTCTTC. This sequence encodes CASSTQGNEQFF.

This clone appeared a single time. The sample has other DNA sequences that encode this CDR3 too. The chain uses TRBV30 and TRBJ1-6, with D maybe TRBD1 (6 bases). Trimming removed 0 bases from V and 7 bases from J, with 10 bases in between. The CDR3 is 14 amino acids. Germline V lookup: CDR1 GTSNPN, CDR2 SVGIG (reference sequence). The CDR3 protein is CAWSVRQGNSPLHF. For the CDR3, the DNA is TGTGCCTGGAGTGTACGGCAGGGGAATTCACCCCTCCACTTT.

The CDR3 loop is CASSFASYNEQFF. Here the CDR3 DNA reads TGCGCCAGCAGCTTTGCTAGCTACAATGAGCAGTTCTTC. This chain uses TRBV5-1 with TRBJ2-1; D gene ambiguous. V lost 2 bases and J 3 bases, leaving 6 bases between the germline ends. The CDR3 length is 13 residues. The V gene's germline CDR1 is SGHRS and CDR2 YFSETQ.

This clone occurred once. This chain connects TRBV9 to TRBJ1-2, with D tentatively TRBD1 (6 bases). The V end lost 3 bases, the J end lost 2 bases, and 8 bases lay between the germline ends. The CDR3 length is 13 residues. Germline V gene lookup returns CDR1 SGDLS and CDR2 YYNGEE. The CDR3 here is CASSGTGNYGYTF. For the CDR3, the DNA is TGTGCCAGCAGCGGCACAGGGAACTATGGCTACACCTTC. The variable domain in full, with the rest retrieved from reference TRBV9 and TRBJ1-2, is DSGVTQTPKHLITATGQRVTLRCSPRSGDLSVYWYQQSLDQGLQFLIQYYNGEERAKGNILERFSAQQFPDLHSELNLSSLELGDSALYFCASSGTGNYGYTFGSGTRLTVV.

The chain couples TRBV10-3 to TRBJ2-1; tentatively, D is TRBD1 (5 bases). Trimming took 6 bases from V and 2 from J, leaving 14 bases between them. CDR3 length: 15 residues. CDR1 and CDR2 from the germline V gene are ENHRY and SYGVKD. This chain's CDR3 is CAIRGDSMTYNEQFF. In DNA, the CDR3 is TGTGCCATCAGAGGAGACAGTATGACCTACAATGAGCAGTTCTTC.